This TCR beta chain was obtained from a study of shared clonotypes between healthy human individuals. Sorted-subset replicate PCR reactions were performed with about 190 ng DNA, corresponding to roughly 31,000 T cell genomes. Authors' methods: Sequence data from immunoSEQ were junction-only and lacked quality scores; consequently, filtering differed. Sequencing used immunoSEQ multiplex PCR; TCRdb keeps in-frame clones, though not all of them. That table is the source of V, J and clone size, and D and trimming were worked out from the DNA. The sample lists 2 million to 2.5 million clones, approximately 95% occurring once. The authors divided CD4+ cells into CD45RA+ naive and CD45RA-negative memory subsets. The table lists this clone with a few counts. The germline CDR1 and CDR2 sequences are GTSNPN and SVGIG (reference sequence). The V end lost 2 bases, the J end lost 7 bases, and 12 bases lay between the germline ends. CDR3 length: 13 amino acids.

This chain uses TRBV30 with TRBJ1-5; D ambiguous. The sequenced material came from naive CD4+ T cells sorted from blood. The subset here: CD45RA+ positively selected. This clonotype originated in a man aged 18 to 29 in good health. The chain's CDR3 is CAWSRGEDQPQHF. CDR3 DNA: TGTGCCTGGAGTCGGGGTGAAGACCAGCCCCAGCATTTT.